This T cell receptor beta chain was sequenced for a study of PD-1 blockade in classical Hodgkin lymphoma. Study details: It was nivolumab at 3 mg/kg, given intravenously every 2 weeks, that patients received. Findings of the study overall: Newly diagnosed patients and complete responders had comparable diversity at baseline.

With respect to this clone: Antigen: not known.

The assay was immunoSEQ multiplex PCR, and TCRdb's table has in-frame clones only and misses some. The sample gives around 9,000 clones, roughly 89% of which show up once; roughly 25% is in the top ten. Stated time point: cycle 4 day 1 (C4D1), after more than 5 weeks of nivolumab. All patients experienced relapse after autologous stem cell transplantation, and brentuximab vedotin exposure was variable. When best responses were assessed, they were complete response, partial response or progressive disease. The clonotype originates from a human donor with classical Hodgkin lymphoma. The material was peripheral blood mononuclear cells (PBMCs), obtained before the fourth cycle of nivolumab.

The CDR3 region is CASSESTFLSDEQFF. Written as DNA, the CDR3 is TGCGCCAGCAGTGAATCGACATTCCTCTCGGATGAGCAGTTCTTC. The chain carries TRBV10-1 and TRBJ2-1; D not certain. Germline-derived CDR1 and CDR2 are WNHNN and SYGVQD (reference sequence). The CDR3 loop spans 15 amino acids. The V and J ends lost 3 bases and 8 bases respectively, with 17 bases between them.